The 12 T cell receptor beta chains given below trace back to one sample, sequenced in a study of T cells in Graves' hyperthyroidism and ophthalmopathy. It was RNA transcripts that yielded the amplified TCR beta CDR3 regions. The study used the HTBI primer set for a first-round RT-PCR of the TCR CDR3. MiXCR, run by TCRdb on the multiplex PCR reads, gives a single entry per CDR3 protein. The data contain 600,000 or so distinct CDR3 sequences, roughly 15% of them singletons. Sequencing input: blood. Receptor source: a woman aged 50 to 65 with Graves' ophthalmopathy.

This clonotype was seen only a few times. This chain joins TRBV11-2 and TRBJ1-6; D is uncertain. CDR1 is SGHAT and CDR2 is FQNNGV in the germline V gene. Trimming removed 4 bases from V and 5 bases from J, with 9 bases in between. The CDR3 is 14 residues long. The CDR3 coding sequence is TGTGCCAGCAGCTGGGTACGGAATAATTCACCCCTCCACTTT. It is translated as CASSWVRNNSPLHF.

This clonotype was counted only a few times. The chain couples TRBV12-5 to TRBJ2-1, with D possibly being TRBD1 (5 bases). V dropped 7 bases and J dropped 4 bases, with 17 bases sitting between them. The CDR3 loop spans 15 amino acids. Germline loops: CDR1 LGHNT, CDR2 FRNRAP. The CDR3 DNA follows: TGTGCTAGTGCCACCCCCAGGGCCCCTTACAATGAGCAGTTCTTC. It translates to CASATPRAPYNEQFF.

The chain is built from TRBV5-6 and TRBJ2-7; the D gene is possibly TRBD1 (6 bases). V was trimmed by 5 bases and J by 1 base, leaving 19 bases between them. Germline assignment: CDR1 SGHDT and CDR2 YYEEEE. The CDR3 is 16 residues long. CDR3 residues: CASRSTGTPTSYEQYF. Written as DNA, the CDR3 is TGTGCCAGCAGATCCACCGGGACACCAACTTCCTACGAGCAGTACTTC.

In its sample, this clonotype was seen many times. V gene TRBV27 combines with J gene TRBJ2-1; D might be TRBD2 (6 bases). Trimming removed 3 bases from V and 8 bases from J, with 17 bases in between. The CDR3 totals 15 residues. In germline, CDR1 is MNHEY, CDR2 SMNVEV (reference sequence). CDR3 coding DNA: TGTGCCAGCAGTTTCGGAGCGGGTTTAGGGGATGAGCAGTTCTTC. Its translation is CASSFGAGLGDEQFF.

The chain recombines TRBV9 with TRBJ2-2, with 10 bases identical to TRBD1. The CDR3 extends over 16 amino acids. From germline, CDR1 is SGDLS and CDR2 YYNGEE. The junction had 5 bases not matched to a gene; V was cut back by 0 bases and J by 6 bases. In DNA form, the CDR3 reads TGTGCCAGCAGCGTAGCCCGACAGGGGGCCTCCGGGGAGCTGTTTTTT. This gives the protein CASSVARQGASGELFF.

This clonotype came up many times. The chain is built from TRBV7-6 and TRBJ2-5; D gene unclear. Trimming stripped 5 bases from V and 4 bases from J, with 14 bases between. This CDR3 is built from 14 residues. CDR1 is SGHVS and CDR2 is FNYEAQ in the germline V gene. For the CDR3, the DNA is TGTGCCAGCAGCCAGTATGGGGTCCGAGAGACCCAGTACTTC. This sequence encodes CASSQYGVRETQYF.

In its sample, this clonotype was seen a few times. V and J are TRBV24-1 and TRBJ2-2; the match to TRBD2 covers 9 bases. Unmatched junction bases numbered 13, after V lost 5 bases and J lost 7 bases. This CDR3 comprises 17 residues. CDR1 is KGHDR and CDR2 is SFDVKD in the germline V gene. CDR3 protein: CATSGPGTSFRDGELFF. As DNA, the CDR3 is TGTGCCACCAGTGGACCCGGGACTAGCTTTAGGGACGGGGAGCTGTTTTTT.

Concerning this clonotype: This may stem from a read error, because a much larger clone lies one nucleotide away. The chain carries TRBV7-2 and TRBJ1-2, with a weak D call TRBD1 (5 bases). Germline-derived CDR1 and CDR2 are SGHTA and FQGNSA. The CDR3 is 12 amino acids. CDR3 protein: CVSSLSGFGYTF. For the CDR3, the DNA is TGTGTCAGCAGCTTGTCAGGGTTTGGCTACACCTTC.

This clonotype came up a few times. The rearrangement joins TRBV20-1 to TRBJ1-2, with a possible D match to TRBD1 (5 bases). This CDR3 comprises 14 residues. With 0 bases removed from V and 7 bases from J, the gap between germline ends came to 15 bases. The germline gives CDR1 DFQATT, CDR2 SNEGSKA (reference sequence). CDR3 sequence (DNA): TGCAGTGCTAGAGATATCAAGGGGCTGGGTGGCTACACCTTC. This encodes CSARDIKGLGGYTF.

There are many counts of this clonotype. The CDR3 DNA is TGTGCCAGCAGCGTAGGGGGGGCTGATGGCAATGAGCAGTTCTTC. It encodes CASSVGGADGNEQFF. The V gene is TRBV9, the J gene TRBJ2-1; TRBD1 or TRBD2 may be the D gene (6 bases each). Trimming took off 0 bases at V and 6 bases at J, with 13 bases between the two ends. CDR3 size: 15 residues. CDR1 SGDLS and CDR2 YYNGEE come from the germline V gene.

This clonotype was counted a few times. A much larger clone lies one base from this, so it may be a read error. Here the CDR3 reads CASSSRDTPHNEQFF. The DNA for the CDR3 is TGTGCCAGCAGCTCCCGTGACACCCCCCACAATGAGCAGTTCTTC. The chain is built from TRBV28 and TRBJ2-1; D is uncertain. Per the germline V gene, CDR1 is MDHEN and CDR2 is SYDVKM. Trimming removed 6 bases from V and 5 bases from J, with 17 bases in between. The CDR3 extends over 15 amino acids.

This clonotype was seen only once. Since a much larger clone is just one base distant, this may be a read error. This chain links TRBV9 with TRBJ2-7; either TRBD1 or TRBD2 may supply D (6 bases each). Trimming shortened V by 3 bases and J by 6 bases, and 19 bases separated the two germline ends. The CDR3 contains 15 residues. Germline V gene data show CDR1 as SGDLS and CDR2 as YYNGEE. CDR3 protein: CASSEGVGGFSEQYF. The CDR3 DNA follows: TGTGCCAGCAGCGAGGGGGTAGGGGGGTTCTCCGAGCAGTACTTC.